The 9 T cell receptor beta chains reported below all come from one sample, sequenced in a study of shared clonotypes between healthy human individuals. Clones were sequenced by immunoSEQ multiplex PCR, and TCRdb holds only the in-frame ones, with some missing. This table holds about 680,000 clones, more than 70% found once. The specimen was memory CD4+ T cells sorted from blood. The subset is: CD45RA-negative fraction. The receptors originated from a woman aged 25 to 39 in good health.

The chain recombines TRBV6-1 with TRBJ1-2; D unclear. Looked up from germline, CDR1 is MNHNS and CDR2 is SASEGT. The CDR3 runs to 14 residues. Trimming cost V 5 bases and J 4 bases, with 14 bases left between them. The CDR3 spells CASSSTSPGYGYTF. DNA for the CDR3: TGTGCCAGCAGTTCTACGTCGCCGGGCTATGGCTACACCTTC.

The chain joins TRBV29-1 to TRBJ2-7; tentatively, D is TRBD2 (6 bases). The germline V gene encodes CDR1 SQVTM and CDR2 ANQGSEA. CDR3 length: 13 amino acids. V was cut by 4 bases and J by 4 bases, with 14 bases left in between. The CDR3 reads CSVVGQGGYEQYF. CDR3 nucleotides: TGCAGCGTTGTCGGGCAGGGAGGTTACGAGCAGTACTTC.

The chain is built from TRBV5-1 and TRBJ1-1, with D maybe TRBD1 (5 bases). CDR1 is SGHRS, CDR2 YFSETQ, per germline. Trimming shortened V by 5 bases and J by 1 base, and 12 bases separated the two germline ends. This CDR3 contains 14 residues. The CDR3 region has the DNA TGCGCCAGCAGGACCAGACAGCCGAACACTGAAGCTTTCTTT. As protein: CASRTRQPNTEAFF.

The chain's CDR3 is CASEPGQGQDTQYF. The CDR3 nucleotides are TGTGCCAGTGAACCGGGACAGGGTCAGGATACGCAGTATTTT. This sequence joins TRBV6-1 and TRBJ2-3; 9 bases are a match to TRBD1. CDR3 length: 14 amino acids. The germline V gene encodes CDR1 MNHNS and CDR2 SASEGT. The V segment lost 9 bases and the J segment 6 bases; nucleotides outside the gene matches: 10.

The chain carries TRBV5-4 and TRBJ2-7; no clear D gene. CDR1 is SGHNT, CDR2 YYREEE, per germline (reference sequence). V lost 7 bases and J lost 2, with 10 bases in between. The CDR3 is made up of 12 amino acids. The chain's CDR3 is CASQASAYEQYF. The CDR3 DNA sequence: TGTGCCAGCCAAGCCAGCGCCTACGAGCAGTACTTC.

This clone was detected a few times. This chain links TRBV28 with TRBJ1-5, with D possibly being TRBD1 (5 bases). Trimming took 3 bases from V and 6 from J, leaving 12 bases between them. This CDR3 contains 14 residues. Per germline, CDR1 MDHEN and CDR2 SYDVKM. For the CDR3, the DNA is TGTGCCAGCAGTTTTGGGGGTGGTAGTCAGCCCCAGCATTTT. This encodes CASSFGGGSQPQHF. The full variable domain, completed using reference TRBV28 and TRBJ1-5, is DVKVTQSSRYLVKRTGEKVFLECVQDMDHENMFWYRQDPGLGLRLIYFSYDVKMKEKGDIPEGYSVSREKKERFSLILESASTNQTSMYLCASSFGGGSQPQHFGDGTRLSIL.

By frequency in the sample, this clone is medium-sized. This CDR3 is also generated by other DNA sequences in the sample. The chain uses TRBV10-2 and TRBJ2-2, with D unclear. Looked up from germline, CDR1 is WSHSY and CDR2 is SAAADI. This CDR3 is built from 11 residues. Trimming stripped 7 bases from V and 4 bases from J, with 4 bases between. The CDR3: CASKSTGELFF. The CDR3 bases are TGCGCCAGCAAGTCCACCGGGGAGCTGTTTTTT.

The chain carries TRBV6-1 and TRBJ1-1, with TRBD1 matching over 8 bases. The germline CDR1 and CDR2 sequences are MNHNS and SASEGT. CDR3 length: 14 residues. V shed 5 bases and J 3 bases; nucleotides not matched to a gene: 5. Here the CDR3 DNA reads TGTGCCAGCAGTCCAGGGGGCTGGGACACTGAAGCTTTCTTT. This codes for CASSPGGWDTEAFF.

The chain joins TRBV11-2 to TRBJ1-1; D remains ambiguous. This CDR3 region has 15 residues. The V gene lost 5 bases and the J gene lost 0 bases, with 13 bases spanning the gap. The germline V gene encodes CDR1 SGHAT and CDR2 FQNNGV. CDR3 DNA sequence: TGTGCCAGCAGCCCCGGACGGACCATGAACACTGAAGCTTTCTTT. Its translation is CASSPGRTMNTEAFF. The full variable domain, completed using reference TRBV11-2 and TRBJ1-1, is EAGVAQSPRYKIIEKRQSVAFWCNPISGHATLYWYQQILGQGPKLLIQFQNNGVVDDSQLPKDRFSAERLKGVDSTLKIQPAKLEDSAVYLCASSPGRTMNTEAFFGQGTRLTVV.